Presented here are 21 T cell receptor beta chains from one specimen sequenced in a study of cytomegalovirus exposure and HLA in healthy donors. Primers for the PCR totalled 60 Vbeta and 13 Jbeta. TCRdb keeps only in-frame clones here, not all; method: immunoSEQ multiplex PCR. The table records around 120,000 clones, 60% to 80% of them present only once. Sample: PBMCs. The receptor set was obtained from a man in his fifties in good health and CMV-seropositive.

This clone has more than one count but fewer than ten. The V and J genes are TRBV10-2 and TRBJ2-7, with 7 bases identical to TRBD2. Trimming took 6 bases from V and 6 from J; bases not matched to a gene: 14. Per the germline V gene, CDR1 is WSHSY and CDR2 is SAAADI. The CDR3 sequence is 15 residues long. The CDR3 coding sequence is TGCGCCAGCAGGGGGAGCTTAGCGGGCAATAGCGAGCAGTACTTC. As protein: CASRGSLAGNSEQYF.

This chain uses TRBV7-2 with TRBJ1-5; the D is unclear. V dropped 8 bases and J dropped 5 bases, with 13 bases sitting between them. Germline CDR1 and CDR2: SGHTA and FQGNSA. This CDR3 is 13 amino acids long. The CDR3 reads CASGQSGYQPQHF. In nucleotides, the CDR3 is TGTGCCAGCGGCCAAAGCGGTTATCAGCCCCAGCATTTT. The full variable domain, its missing parts supplied by reference TRBV7-2 and TRBJ1-5, is GAGVSQSPSNKVTEKGKDVELRCDPISGHTALYWYRQSLGQGLEFLIYFQGNSAPDKSGLPSDRFSAERTGGSVSTLTIQRTQQEDSAVYLCASGQSGYQPQHFGDGTRLSIL.

V is TRBV5-1 and J is TRBJ1-1, with 8 nucleotides matching TRBD1. This CDR3 comprises 15 residues. With 5 bases clipped from V and 2 bases from J, the junction kept 8 bases outside the gene matches. Looked up from germline, CDR1 is SGHRS and CDR2 is YFSETQ. CDR3 nucleotides: TGCGCCAGCAGAGAAGAGACAGGGGTAAACACTGAAGCTTTCTTT. Residues: CASREETGVNTEAFF. Full variable domain (rest looked up from reference TRBV5-1 and TRBJ1-1): KAGVTQTPRYLIKTRGQQVTLSCSPISGHRSVSWYQQTPGQGLQFLFEYFSETQRNKGNFPGRFSGRQFSNSRSEMNVSTLELGDSALYLCASREETGVNTEAFFGQGTRLTVV.

The chain carries TRBV2 and TRBJ1-2, with D perhaps matching TRBD1 (6 bases). The CDR3 extends over 12 amino acids. The V gene's germline CDR1 is SNHLY and CDR2 FYNNEI. Between the trimmed V and J ends, which lost 6 bases and 6 bases, there was a span of 11 bases. CDR3 protein: CASSEDSDGYTF. The CDR3 DNA sequence: TGTGCCAGCAGCGAGGACAGTGATGGCTACACCTTC.

This clone was counted a few times. CDR3: CASSQTTGFGEQYF. As DNA, the CDR3 is TGTGCCAGCAGCCAAACGACAGGGTTCGGCGAGCAGTACTTC. The V call is TRBV11-3, the J call TRBJ2-7, with TRBD1 matching 7 bases. V was pared by 5 bases and J by 6 bases, with 10 bases of the junction left unmatched. Germline values: CDR1 SGHNT, CDR2 YENEEA. CDR3 size: 14 residues.

The chain links TRBV6-6 to TRBJ1-1; D uncertain. The V and J ends lost 6 bases and 4 bases respectively, with 12 bases between them. CDR3 length equals 13 residues. Germline V CDR1 and CDR2: MNHNY, SVGAGI (reference sequence). This chain's CDR3 is CASSRLESTEAFF. The CDR3 DNA reads TGTGCCAGCAGCCGCTTGGAGAGCACTGAAGCTTTCTTT.

This clone has just a few counts. This chain uses TRBV5-4 with TRBJ1-1; D remains ambiguous. Germline V lookup: CDR1 SGHNT, CDR2 YYREEE (reference sequence). V gave up 6 bases and J gave up 1 base, with 13 bases separating them. This CDR3 has 14 residues. CDR3 loop: CASNNLGGNTEAFF. CDR3 in DNA: TGTGCCAGCAACAATCTGGGAGGGAACACTGAAGCTTTCTTT.

This clone was observed many times. The V gene is TRBV19, the J gene TRBJ2-7; TRBD2 matches at 11 bases. Germline values: CDR1 LNHDA, CDR2 SQIVND (reference sequence). The CDR3 has 13 residues. V gave up 5 bases and J gave up 7 bases; unmatched junction bases: 4. This CDR3 reads CASSLLAGDEQYF. CDR3 bases: TGTGCCAGTAGTTTACTAGCGGGGGATGAGCAGTACTTC.

This chain joins TRBV11-2 and TRBJ2-7; 11 nucleotides agree with TRBD2. This CDR3 contains 15 residues. The germline gives CDR1 SGHAT, CDR2 FQNNGV. V shed 5 bases and J 0 bases; nucleotides not matched to a gene: 3. CDR3 amino acids: CASSLSGGASYEQYF. The CDR3 DNA reads TGTGCCAGCAGCCTTAGCGGGGGGGCCTCCTACGAGCAGTACTTC.

The gene calls are TRBV10-2 and TRBJ1-5, with D possibly being TRBD1 (5 bases). Between the trimmed V and J ends, which lost 8 bases and 1 base, there was a span of 15 bases. CDR1 and CDR2 from the germline V gene are WSHSY and SAAADI. This CDR3 has 15 residues. The CDR3 region is CASGGGGRSNQPQHF. CDR3 nucleotides: TGCGCCAGCGGGGGAGGTGGGCGCAGCAATCAGCCCCAGCATTTT.

The chain employs TRBV5-4 and TRBJ1-2; 9 nucleotides match TRBD1. CDR3 length: 15 amino acids. Germline values: CDR1 SGHNT, CDR2 YYREEE (reference sequence). V was clipped by 4 bases and J by 6 bases; unmatched bases: 10. The CDR3 nucleotides are TGTGCCAGCAGCAAACCCGGACAGGGGAACCATGGCTACACCTTC. This translates into CASSKPGQGNHGYTF.

V usage is TRBV5-1 and J usage is TRBJ2-7; 7 bases align to TRBD1. J gave up 5 bases and V 3 bases, and 5 bases lay outside the gene matches. CDR1 and CDR2 (germline): SGHRS, YFSETQ. CDR3 length: 13 amino acids. CDR3 in DNA: TGCGCCAGCAGCTCCGACAGGGAGCACGAGCAGTACTTC. It is translated as CASSSDREHEQYF.

This chain connects TRBV19 to TRBJ1-5; TRBD1 might be the D (6 bases). From germline, CDR1 is LNHDA and CDR2 SQIVND (reference sequence). CDR3 size: 15 residues. Trimming shortened V by 10 bases and J by 4 bases, and 20 bases separated the two germline ends. The CDR3, as DNA: TGTGCCACTCTACTGACAGGTCTTAGTAATCAGCCCCAGCATTTT. Amino acids: CATLLTGLSNQPQHF.

J is TRBJ1-1 and V is TRBV5-1; D perhaps matches TRBD1 (6 bases). The CDR3 extends over 14 amino acids. Germline CDR1 SGHRS, CDR2 YFSETQ. Trimming took 3 bases from V and 3 from J, leaving 12 bases between them. Here the CDR3 reads CASSSGTMDTEAFF. CDR3 DNA: TGCGCCAGCAGCTCCGGGACAATGGACACTGAAGCTTTCTTT.

The rearrangement uses TRBV11-3 and TRBJ2-1, with 11 bases matching TRBD2. CDR1 is SGHNT and CDR2 is YENEEA in the germline V gene. V dropped 2 bases and J dropped 4; count of bases not matched to a gene: 7. This CDR3 region has 17 residues. The CDR3 loop reads CASSLSPTSGVYNEQFF. The CDR3 DNA sequence: TGTGCCAGCAGCTTATCCCCGACTAGCGGGGTTTACAATGAGCAGTTCTTC.

The V gene is TRBV13, the J gene TRBJ2-2; D not resolved. The CDR3 extends over 15 amino acids. From germline, CDR1 is PRHDT and CDR2 FYEKMQ (reference sequence). With 2 bases removed from V and 1 base from J, the gap between germline ends came to 8 bases. The CDR3 DNA reads as TGTGCCAGCAGCTTACAACACCTGAACACCGGGGAGCTGTTTTTT. Residues: CASSLQHLNTGELFF.

This clone has just one count. The genes are TRBV5-1 and TRBJ2-7; 10 bases align to TRBD1. Losses at the gene ends were 5 bases for V and 10 bases for J; bases not matched to a gene: 21. CDR1 SGHRS and CDR2 YFSETQ come from the germline V gene. There are 17 residues in the CDR3. DNA of the CDR3: TGCGCCAGCAGTTCTGTTTCCGGGACAGGGGTTGGGGTGGTCCAGTACTTC. Its translation: CASSSVSGTGVGVVQYF.

The genes are TRBV21-1 and TRBJ1-1; the table names TRBD1, a call not compared with the DNA. TRBV21-1 is a pseudogene. This CDR3 contains 14 residues. CDR3 residues: CASSQGVQNTEAFF. For the CDR3, the DNA is TGTGCCAGCAGCCAGGGGGTTCAGAACACTGAAGCTTTCTTT.

This clone was observed a few times. The chain couples TRBV4-3 to TRBJ2-7; D gene ambiguous. This CDR3 is 14 amino acids long. Germline V lookup: CDR1 LGHNA, CDR2 YSLEER. V lost 0 bases and J 0 bases, leaving 6 bases between the germline ends. In DNA, the CDR3 is TGCGCCAGCAGCCAAGAACGCGGCTCCTACGAGCAGTACTTC. This encodes CASSQERGSYEQYF.

The genes are TRBV5-1 and TRBJ1-2, with 9 bases aligning to TRBD1. The CDR3 extends over 15 amino acids. Germline lookup yields CDR1 SGHRS and CDR2 YFSETQ. Trimming at V came to 4 bases and at J to 2 bases, leaving 6 bases not matched to a gene. The CDR3 nucleotides read TGCGCCAGCAGCCCGGAGGGACAGGGAAACTATGGCTACACCTTC. Residues: CASSPEGQGNYGYTF.

This clone was observed a handful of times. The V call is TRBV4-1, the J call TRBJ2-7; the D gene is possibly TRBD1 (5 bases). The CDR3 has 13 residues. Germline V lookup: CDR1 MGHRA, CDR2 YSYEKL. Between the trimmed V and J ends, which lost 3 bases and 6 bases, there was a span of 12 bases. The CDR3: CASSHVGLREQYF. In DNA, the CDR3 is TGCGCCAGCAGCCACGTGGGGCTTCGCGAGCAGTACTTC.